The present entry profiles one T cell receptor (beta chain) with its context. This clone came up once. Its antigen specificity is not known. Base quality data are lacking; no much larger clone is found one base away. This record belongs to a study of cytomegalovirus exposure and HLA in healthy donors (dated by TCRdb to the late 2010s). Regarding the complete study: According to an earlier analysis of several hundred of the donors, 150 million to 200 million T cells yielded 90 million to 130 million unique TCR beta sequences and approximately 300 Gb of sequence data. About 330 gigabases of sequencing data and around 80 million unique TCR sequences made up an early release that covered several hundred HLA-typed donors. Among the approximately 420 genotyped donors, around 81% belonged to the genetic ancestry cluster associated with self-reported Caucasian donors. The study was designed to test whether signatures of past pathogen exposure could be identified by cataloging public T cell receptors. The study profiled the T cell repertoires of some 610 subjects by immunosequencing and related them to cytomegalovirus serostatus. Besides the first cohort of under 700 subjects, a separate validation cohort made up of over a hundred different subjects was used. To predict cytomegalovirus infection status, the study brought together high-throughput TCR immunosequencing, statistical association of individual TCRs with disease status, and machine learning. In a later analysis, previously published TCR beta repertoires from hundreds of donors were re-analyzed and high-resolution HLA genotyping was added so that TCR occurrence patterns could be studied. Rather than using new phenotypic data, the later analysis identified candidate immune exposures from TCR beta sequences and from how often those sequences occurred across donors. To decide whether each TCR beta V gene segment behaved as functional or pseudogenic, an earlier analysis of over 500 of the donors relied on high-throughput TCR beta sequencing. Donor age, sex, ethnicity and CMV serostatus were collected together with the repertoire data. A later genetic analysis took genome-wide SNP genotypes for about three fifths of the roughly 670 donors and used that subset as a discovery cohort. Every discovery cohort repertoire had been produced on one sequencing platform. Both class I and class II loci were covered by HLA typing, at four-digit resolution. Typing coverage differed by locus: A, B, C, DRB1 and DQB1 were typed in about 620-640 donors, DQA1 in 522, DPA1 in 606, and DPB1 in around 440. Several DR-DQ haplotypes were treated as single units for association and clustering because of strong linkage in the cohort. Among 398 genotyped donors of the cohort, an average of about 240,000 unique TCR beta nucleotide sequences were sequenced per donor, around 18% of them non-productive.

Trimming costs V 4 bases and J 7 bases, and their ends lie 17 bases apart. The germline V gene supplies CDR1 SQVTM and CDR2 ANQGSEA. The CDR3 has 13 amino acids, counting the end cysteine and phenylalanine. Only the CDR3 portion is preserved as DNA: 39 bases, with reading frame beginning at the first base. Libraries were built with the immunoSEQ multiplex PCR assay. For the multiplex PCR, a mixture combining 60 forward primers for TCR Vbeta segments and 13 reverse primers for TCR Jbeta segments was used. The CDR3 region of rearranged TCR beta genes was amplified from genomic DNA by a multiplex PCR assay. On the Illumina HiSeq System, the amplified TCR beta libraries were sequenced as 87-base-pair reads. The published analysis was carried out like this. A later analysis counted about 76 million unique TCR beta chains across the 666 repertoires, and around 9.9 million of these chains were shared by at least two donors. To remove PCR and sequencing errors, raw reads were error-corrected and collapsed into unique sequences using a nearest-neighbor algorithm that merged closely related sequences. Alignment of CDR3 sequences to IMGT reference sequences was used to assign V, D and J gene segments. For a sequence to be retained, a match of at least six nucleotides was required to both a V gene segment and a J gene segment. Rearrangements were classified as productive when the CDR3 lacked stop codons and remained in frame with V and J, and all other rearrangements were classified as non-productive. CDR3 was defined by IMGT convention, running from the second conserved V-encoded cysteine to the conserved J-encoded phenylalanine. The earlier analysis of a few hundred of the donors excluded sequences that lacked an unambiguous match to a single V gene segment. In an earlier analysis of almost 600 of the donors, a V segment was called functional when productive rearrangements were above 56.7%, and segregating when the standard deviation between donors exceeded 5%. A statistical classification framework was built to diagnose cytomegalovirus status from the catalog of TCR beta chain sequences. A later analysis assigned V and J genes by comparing TCR nucleotide sequences with IMGT/GENE-DB human TR gene sequences. In a later analysis, CDR3 sequences and most-parsimonious VDJ recombination scenarios were assigned using the TCRdist pipeline. In a later analysis, each TCR beta chain was defined by its CDR3 amino acid sequence together with its V-gene family, and reads without a unique V-gene family were excluded. A later analysis removed several hundred highly shared, low-generation-probability nucleotide sequences to deal with suspected cross-contamination and a sequencing artifact. In a later analysis, a clonal expansion index was calculated for each public chain from normalized within-repertoire ranks of inferred template counts. Generation probabilities in a later analysis came from a VDJ recombination model fitted to out-of-frame rearrangements, and those results were checked against IGoR. Hypergeometric tests were used in a later analysis to score TCR-TCR, TCR-HLA and TCR-CMV co-occurrence, with a repertoire-size bias correction applied to the TCR pairs. In a later analysis, false discovery rates were estimated by permuting HLA or CMV assignments 20 times. A later analysis grouped co-occurring TCRs with DBSCAN, adding TCRdist sequence similarity when clustering within HLA-allele-positive subsets. Co-occurrence clustering excluded repertoires with fewer than 30,000 or more than 120,000 public chains, plus five with anomalous nucleotide sharing. Drawn from immuneACCESS, this table holds only the in-frame rearrangements with V and J called that TCRdb kept. Clones are partly lost; checked studies trace under half to an unresolved V gene and leave the rest unexplained. V and J calls and clone size are those listed in that table; D and trimming were worked out from the DNA. For this sample there are tens of thousands of clones; about 73% appear just once. Jointly, the top ten make up 4.6% of the sample.

The cohort comprised under 700 healthy bone marrow donors. At the time of sampling, all cohort members were nominally healthy, though unrecorded immune exposures were likely present. The donor tested CMV seropositive, placing the donor among the approximately 310 seropositive members of the cohort. A peripheral blood sample was provided by each donor, and peripheral blood mononuclear cells were used for TCR beta sequencing. Genomic DNA was extracted from the blood cell samples with the Qiagen DNeasy Blood Extraction Kit. What the authors observed across the whole study: The study listed 164 TCR beta chains as associated with cytomegalovirus. A later genetic analysis associated a missense DCLRE1C variant with V-gene and J-gene trimming of TCR beta chains, and an independent cohort replicated the association. Some IMGT-functional V segments, including TRBV6-2 and TRBV6-3, could not be told apart with the 87-base-pair reads, so those segments were excluded. The only immune exposure information available for the cohort was CMV serostatus. A later analysis found that TCR association rates varied across HLA loci, with DRB1 alleles showing the most associated TCRs and HLA-C alleles the fewest. The authors suggested that the approach could potentially be extended to other disease states and immunological phenotypes. Most CMV-associated TCR beta chains appeared to be HLA-restricted in a later analysis, and the HLA associations seemed to be driven largely by CMV exposure. Assigning TCR associations to individual alleles was difficult when HLA alleles, especially DR and DQ, strongly co-occurred. In a later analysis, over 15,000 TCR beta sequences were associated with specific HLA alleles at a false discovery rate of 0.05. Approximately 16 rarely observed V segments, including chromosome 9 orphons, were excluded from the earlier analysis of just under 600 of the donors because counts were too low. Several of the top co-occurrence clusters appeared to be linked to parvovirus B19, influenza, CMV and Epstein-Barr virus, according to a later analysis. Broadly in line with IMGT annotations, most TCR beta V segments showed up in productive rearrangements about 87% or about 30% of the time in an earlier analysis of 450 to 750 of the donors. The classifier was reported to diagnose cytomegalovirus status with high specificity and sensitivity in both the original and validation cohorts. The presence/absence analyses assumed that sequencing depth was roughly uniform across donors, and that assumption may not be true. The cohort was sequenced for TCR beta chains only, and without alpha or paired-chain data the features that could be detected were limited. A group of highly shared sequence variants was considered likely to be a technical artifact of the sequencing pipeline. Because some donors lacked HLA typing at each locus, the association tests relied only on the typed subset. Most TCR sequences were observed very rarely across donors, whereas some public TCRs were present in many individuals. A further reported finding was that TCR beta sequences accurately predicted the HLA-A and HLA-B alleles for most subjects in the first cohort. A later genetic analysis reported fewer N-insertions in productive TCRs among donors in an Asian-associated ancestry cluster than the roughly 640-donor mean. In vitro tests confirmed that a few of the cytomegalovirus-associated TCR beta chains recognize cytomegalovirus antigens. A later analysis found that HLA-associated TCR beta chains were more clonally expanded and had lower generation probabilities than equally common non-associated chains. Correlated functional status among segregating V segments might be attributable to linkage disequilibrium, but an unknown experimental factor could not be ruled out.

The rearrangement combines TRBV29-1 with TRBJ2-7, and perhaps TRBD2 as D gene, on 6 matching bases. The receptor was isolated from a woman aged 40 to 55 in good health and CMV-seropositive. The specimen was PBMCs. The CDR3 region: CSVAPVLGGEQYF. The sequence in DNA is TGCAGCGTTGCCCCAGTCCTCGGAGGGGAGCAGTACTTC.